The 18 T cell receptor beta chains given below trace back to one sample, sequenced in a study of blood T cell repertoires in COVID-19. Generated by immunoSEQ multiplex PCR, the TCRdb table keeps only in-frame clones and is missing some. The table records under 100,000 clones, around 83% of them present only once. Sequenced material: peripheral blood. All receptors come from an older woman with acute or convalescent COVID-19.

The chain carries TRBV5-1 and TRBJ2-7, with D perhaps TRBD1 (6 bases). The germline CDR1 and CDR2 sequences are SGHRS and YFSETQ. The CDR3 covers 14 residues. Trimming removed 0 bases from V and 6 bases from J, with 13 bases in between. DNA for the CDR3: TGCGCCAGCAGCTTGGTGGGTCAGGGGAGCGAGCAGTACTTC. Translation gives CASSLVGQGSEQYF. The entire variable domain, with the rest obtained from reference TRBV5-1 and TRBJ2-7, is as follows: KAGVTQTPRYLIKTRGQQVTLSCSPISGHRSVSWYQQTPGQGLQFLFEYFSETQRNKGNFPGRFSGRQFSNSRSEMNVSTLELGDSALYLCASSLVGQGSEQYFGPGTRLTVT.

CDR3 bases: TGTGCCAGCAGCCAAGGGACAGCTGGAAACACCATATATTTT. It encodes CASSQGTAGNTIYF. This chain joins TRBV3-1 (or the pseudogene TRBV3-2) and TRBJ1-3; D is possibly TRBD1 (6 bases). Trimming pared 1 base from V and 2 bases from J, leaving 6 bases between. The CDR3 consists of 14 residues. Germline loops: CDR1 LGHDT, CDR2 YNNKEL (reference sequence).

The chain has TRBV11-2 and TRBJ1-4; TRBD1 aligns across 7 bases. The CDR3 extends over 14 amino acids. The trim removed 4 bases at V and 4 bases at J, leaving 3 bases unmatched. From germline, CDR1 is SGHAT and CDR2 FQNNGV. The CDR3 DNA follows: TGTGCCAGCAGCTCAGACAGGGATAATGAAAAACTGTTTTTT. It encodes CASSSDRDNEKLFF. The full variable domain, in which reference TRBV11-2 and TRBJ1-4 provide the parts outside the CDR3, is EAGVAQSPRYKIIEKRQSVAFWCNPISGHATLYWYQQILGQGPKLLIQFQNNGVVDDSQLPKDRFSAERLKGVDSTLKIQPAKLEDSAVYLCASSSDRDNEKLFFGSGTQLSVL.

The V gene is TRBV27, the J gene TRBJ1-2; TRBD1 matches 9 bases. The CDR3 contains 15 residues. V lost 8 bases, J lost 5 bases, and 12 bases stayed unmatched. The V gene's germline CDR1 is MNHEY and CDR2 SMNVEV (reference sequence). The CDR3 nucleotides read TGTGCCAGCGGAACCGGGACAGGGATCCCTTATGGCTACACCTTC. This encodes CASGTGTGIPYGYTF.

The gene calls are TRBV30 and TRBJ1-4; D possibly corresponds to TRBD1 (6 bases). CDR3 length: 17 amino acids. V was shortened by 1 base and J by 3 bases, with 18 bases between the two germline ends. Per germline, CDR1 GTSNPN and CDR2 SVGIG (reference sequence). The CDR3 is CAWSGFGTKGANEKLFF. The CDR3, as DNA: TGTGCCTGGAGTGGATTCGGGACTAAGGGGGCTAATGAAAAACTGTTTTTT. Using reference TRBV30 and TRBJ1-4 for the parts outside the CDR3, the full variable domain is SQTIHQWPATLVQPVGSPLSLECTVEGTSNPNLYWYRQAAGRGLQLLFYSVGIGQISSEVPQNLSASRPQDRQFILSSKKLLLSDSGFYLCAWSGFGTKGANEKLFFGSGTQLSVL.

The chain couples TRBV6-5 to TRBJ1-5; 11 nucleotides match TRBD1. Germline assignment: CDR1 MNHEY and CDR2 SVGAGI. There are 13 residues in the CDR3. Trimming took 6 bases from V and 7 from J; bases not matched to a gene: 2. This chain's CDR3 is CASRGTGGQPQHF. CDR3 nucleotide sequence: TGTGCCAGCAGAGGGACAGGGGGACAGCCCCAGCATTTT.

The chain carries TRBV10-2 and TRBJ2-7; tentative D call: TRBD1 (6 bases). The V end was cut by 3 bases, the J end by 3 bases, with 21 bases between. The CDR3 extends over 17 amino acids. Germline V gene data show CDR1 as WSHSY and CDR2 as SAAADI. The CDR3 sequence: CASSDRLGRGNSYEQYF. DNA for the CDR3: TGCGCCAGCAGTGATCGGTTGGGCAGGGGAAACAGCTACGAGCAGTACTTC.

This clone turned up a few times. The genes are TRBV28 and TRBJ1-1; D gene ambiguous. The CDR3 spans 15 residues. CDR1 and CDR2 from the germline V gene are MDHEN and SYDVKM. V lost 8 bases and J 0 bases, leaving 16 bases between the germline ends. The CDR3 protein is CASHQPREMNTEAFF. For the CDR3, the DNA is TGTGCCAGCCACCAACCCCGCGAGATGAACACTGAAGCTTTCTTT.

The chain joins TRBV19 to TRBJ1-2; no firm D call. Trimming took off 5 bases at V and 2 bases at J, with 9 bases between the two ends. Germline CDR1 LNHDA, CDR2 SQIVND (reference sequence). This CDR3 has 13 residues. For the CDR3, the DNA is TGTGCCAGTAGTCTAACGAGGAACTATGGCTACACCTTC. It encodes CASSLTRNYGYTF.

The chain carries TRBV28 and TRBJ1-5, with 8 nucleotides matching TRBD1. There are 15 residues in the CDR3. Trimming at V came to 6 bases and at J to 5 bases, leaving 9 bases not matched to a gene. The germline V gene encodes CDR1 MDHEN and CDR2 SYDVKM. CDR3 loop: CASSLGTGGYQPQHF. The CDR3 DNA is TGTGCCAGCAGCCTCGGGACAGGAGGTTATCAGCCCCAGCATTTT.

The rearrangement joins TRBV5-5 to TRBJ1-2; 7 bases are shared with TRBD1. This CDR3 has 14 amino acids. V trimming: 4 bases; J trimming: 3 bases; junction bases outside the gene matches: 6. Germline CDR1 is SGHKS and CDR2 is YYEKEE (reference sequence). The CDR3 bases are TGTGCCAGCAGCCCGACAGGGTTGGACTATGGCTACACCTTC. This codes for CASSPTGLDYGYTF.

The chain carries TRBV6-5 and TRBJ1-2; D perhaps matches TRBD1 (6 bases). There are 13 residues in the CDR3. V was shortened by 6 bases and J by 9 bases, with 17 bases between the two germline ends. Germline V gene sequence: CDR1 MNHEY, CDR2 SVGAGI. The CDR3 DNA is TGTGCCAGCAGAGGGGGGGGCGGGTATAGCTACACCTTC. Amino acid sequence: CASRGGGGYSYTF.

The V call is TRBV9, the J call TRBJ1-6; D unresolved. The CDR3 totals 14 residues. The V end lost 7 bases, the J end lost 7 bases, and 15 bases lay between the germline ends. Germline CDR1 is SGDLS and CDR2 is YYNGEE. The CDR3 sequence: CASREGLINSPLHF. For the CDR3, the DNA is TGTGCCAGCCGGGAGGGCTTAATAAATTCACCCCTCCACTTT.

J is TRBJ2-3 and V is TRBV5-4; the D gene is possibly TRBD1 (5 bases). Deletions cut 4 bases from V and 1 base from J, with 19 bases between. The CDR3 loop spans 17 amino acids. Germline CDR1 reads SGHNT; CDR2 reads YYREEE (reference sequence). CDR3 DNA sequence: TGTGCCAGCAGCCGTCAGAGCTACAGGTATGGCACAGATACGCAGTATTTT. Translating gives CASSRQSYRYGTDTQYF.

The V call is TRBV19, the J call TRBJ1-6; perhaps TRBD1 as D (5 bases). Germline-derived CDR1 and CDR2 are LNHDA and SQIVND (reference sequence). This CDR3 comprises 14 residues. The germline V and J ends were trimmed by 8 bases and 14 bases, with 22 bases remaining between them. The CDR3 DNA is TGTGCCAGTTCCCCGGGGACGGCTGGCGGGGCCCTCCACTTT. It encodes CASSPGTAGGALHF. Complete variable domain (other parts from reference TRBV19 and TRBJ1-6): DGGITQSPKYLFRKEGQNVTLSCEQNLNHDAMYWYRQDPGQGLRLIYYSQIVNDFQKGDIAEGYSVSREKKESFPLTVTSAQKNPTAFYLCASSPGTAGGALHFGNGTRLTVT.

The genes are TRBV7-9 and TRBJ1-2; D remains ambiguous. With 5 bases removed from V and 8 bases from J, the gap between germline ends came to 18 bases. The germline V gene has CDR1 SEHNR and CDR2 FQNEAQ (reference sequence). The CDR3 is 14 residues long. In nucleotides, the CDR3 is TGTGCCAGCAGCCGGGAGACCGAAGTTGGGGGCTACACCTTC. Its translation is CASSRETEVGGYTF.

This sequence joins TRBV7-8 and TRBJ1-5; 7 positions agree with TRBD1. Germline CDR1 reads SGHVS; CDR2 reads FQNEAQ. The CDR3 extends over 15 amino acids. V trimming: 1 base; J trimming: 3 bases; junction bases outside the gene matches: 3. CDR3 DNA sequence: TGTGCCAGCAGCTTAGTCAGGGGGTTCAATCAGCCCCAGCATTTT. Its protein is CASSLVRGFNQPQHF.

This clone has a single count. The rearrangement uses TRBV7-3 and TRBJ2-5, with 9 bases aligning to TRBD2. The CDR3 is 16 amino acids. The trim removed 2 bases at V and 2 bases at J, leaving 6 bases unmatched. Germline V lookup: CDR1 SGHTA, CDR2 FQGTGA. The CDR3 DNA reads as TGTGCCAGCAGCTTACGAGCGGGGGGTGTGCAAGAGACCCAGTACTTC. Protein sequence: CASSLRAGGVQETQYF. Based on the CDR3 plus reference TRBV7-3 and TRBJ2-5, the full variable domain is GAGVSQTPSNKVTEKGKYVELRCDPISGHTALYWYRQSLGQGPEFLIYFQGTGAADDSGLPNDRFFAVRPEGSVSTLKIQRTERGDSAVYLCASSLRAGGVQETQYFGPGTRLLVL.